The clone carrying this TCR beta chain was found a few times. As originally analysed: The authors estimated nucleated cell counts from reference gene primer amplification. Generated by immunoSEQ multiplex PCR, the TCRdb table keeps only in-frame clones and is missing some. From that table come the V and J calls and clone size; the DNA was used to work out D and trimming. The sample shows tens of thousands of clones, about four fifths of them seen only once. This record belongs to a study of blood T cell repertoires in COVID-19. Study-wide context: COVID-19 samples, acute and convalescent, were from the United States, Italy and Spain.

Trimming removed 7 bases from V and 0 bases from J, with 15 bases in between. The CDR3 is 15 residues long. From germline, CDR1 is MNHEY and CDR2 SVGAGI. The specimen was peripheral blood. The TCR sequence derives from a woman in her sixties with acute or convalescent COVID-19. The rearrangement links TRBV6-5 to TRBJ1-1; a weak D match, TRBD1 (6 bases). The CDR3 reads CASTGGVGVNTEAFF. In nucleotides, the CDR3 is TGTGCCAGCACGGGGGGCGTGGGAGTGAACACTGAAGCTTTCTTT.